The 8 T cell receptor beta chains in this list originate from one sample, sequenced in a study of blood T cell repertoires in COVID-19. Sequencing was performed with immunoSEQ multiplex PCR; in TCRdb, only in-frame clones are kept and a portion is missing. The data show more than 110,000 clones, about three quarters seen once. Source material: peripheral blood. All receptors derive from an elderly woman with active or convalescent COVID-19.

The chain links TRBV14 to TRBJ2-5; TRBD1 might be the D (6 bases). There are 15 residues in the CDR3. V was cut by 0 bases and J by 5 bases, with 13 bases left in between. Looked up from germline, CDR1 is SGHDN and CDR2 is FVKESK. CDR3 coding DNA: TGTGCCAGCAGCCAAGATCTTCCAGGGGTTGAGACCCAGTACTTC. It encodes CASSQDLPGVETQYF.

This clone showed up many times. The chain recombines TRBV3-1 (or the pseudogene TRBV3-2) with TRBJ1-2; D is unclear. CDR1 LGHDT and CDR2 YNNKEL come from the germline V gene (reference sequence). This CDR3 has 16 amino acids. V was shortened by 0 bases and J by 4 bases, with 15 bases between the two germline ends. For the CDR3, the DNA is TGTGCCAGCAGCCAAGAGTTGGACCGACGGGGCTATGGCTACACCTTC. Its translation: CASSQELDRRGYGYTF.

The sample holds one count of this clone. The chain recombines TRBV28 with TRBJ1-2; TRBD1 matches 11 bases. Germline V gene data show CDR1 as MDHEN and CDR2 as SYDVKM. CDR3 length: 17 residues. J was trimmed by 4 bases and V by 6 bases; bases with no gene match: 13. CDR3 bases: TGTGCCAGCAGAACCGGACAGGGGGCCAATAGGGCCTATGGCTACACCTTC. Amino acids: CASRTGQGANRAYGYTF.

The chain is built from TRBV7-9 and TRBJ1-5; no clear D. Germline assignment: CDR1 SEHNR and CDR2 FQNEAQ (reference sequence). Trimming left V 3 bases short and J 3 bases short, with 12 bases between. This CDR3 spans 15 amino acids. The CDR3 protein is CASSFSAGDNQPQHF. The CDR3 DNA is TGTGCCAGCAGCTTCTCAGCGGGTGACAATCAGCCCCAGCATTTT.

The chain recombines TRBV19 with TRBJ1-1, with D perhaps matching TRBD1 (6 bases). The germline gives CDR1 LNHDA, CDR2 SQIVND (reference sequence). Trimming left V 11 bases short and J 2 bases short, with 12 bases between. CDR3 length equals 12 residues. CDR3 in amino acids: CARKDSNTEAFF. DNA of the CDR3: TGTGCCCGGAAGGACAGTAACACTGAAGCTTTCTTT.

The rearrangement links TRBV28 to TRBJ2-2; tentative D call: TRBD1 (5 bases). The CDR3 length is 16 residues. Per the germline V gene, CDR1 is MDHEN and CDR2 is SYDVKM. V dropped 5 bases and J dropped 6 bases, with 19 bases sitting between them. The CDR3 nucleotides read TGTGCCAGCAGTCCTCTACCCGACAGTAGGGCCGGGGAGCTGTTTTTT. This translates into CASSPLPDSRAGELFF.

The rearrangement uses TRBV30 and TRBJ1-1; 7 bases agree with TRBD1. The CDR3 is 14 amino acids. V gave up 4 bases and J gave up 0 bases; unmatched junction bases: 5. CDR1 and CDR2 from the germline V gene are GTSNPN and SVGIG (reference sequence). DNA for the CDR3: TGTGCCTGGACACGGGGACAGTTGAACACTGAAGCTTTCTTT. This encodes CAWTRGQLNTEAFF.

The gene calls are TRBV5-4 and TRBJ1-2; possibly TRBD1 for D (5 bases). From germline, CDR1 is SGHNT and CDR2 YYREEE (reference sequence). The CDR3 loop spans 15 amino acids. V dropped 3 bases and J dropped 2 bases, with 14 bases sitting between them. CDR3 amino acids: CASSSQIDSNYGYTF. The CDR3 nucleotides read TGTGCCAGCAGCTCACAAATAGACAGCAACTATGGCTACACCTTC.